Each of the 10 T cell receptor beta chains below was sequenced from the same sample in a study of CD8+ T cells in alopecia areata. Isolated RNA was reverse transcribed into cDNA used as the sequencing template. Libraries were prepared by immunoSEQ multiplex PCR; TCRdb keeps only in-frame clonotypes and omits some of them. The table includes about 180,000 clones, roughly half detected once. Treatment specified: oral pan-JAK inhibitor, 5-10 mg twice daily. Material: CD8+ T cells sorted from blood, obtained at roughly week 53, from a patient treated with tofacitinib. The receptors stem from a human donor with alopecia areata.

V and J are TRBV6-5 and TRBJ1-2, with D hard to call. The length of the CDR3 is 15 residues. The V end lost 4 bases, the J end lost 2 bases, and 14 bases lay between the germline ends. Germline CDR1 is MNHEY and CDR2 is SVGAGI. The DNA of the CDR3 is TGTGCCAGCAGTTCCTACATTGCCTTAAACTATGGCTACACCTTC. Protein: CASSSYIALNYGYTF.

J is TRBJ1-5 and V is TRBV19, with D uncertain. The CDR3 spans 15 residues. Per the germline V gene, CDR1 is LNHDA and CDR2 is SQIVND (reference sequence). V lost 4 bases and J 0 bases, leaving 10 bases between the germline ends. The DNA of the CDR3 is TGTGCCAGTAGTAGCCGGGAGGCTAGCAATCAGCCCCAGCATTTT. It codes for CASSSREASNQPQHF.

The chain combines TRBV29-1 with TRBJ1-2; the match to TRBD1 covers 7 bases. The CDR3 extends over 14 amino acids. Germline lookup yields CDR1 SQVTM and CDR2 ANQGSEA. V lost 3 bases to trimming and J lost 5 bases; unmatched junction nucleotides: 9. The CDR3 DNA reads TGCAGCGTTGACGACCAGGGGGGACATTATGGCTACACCTTC. It encodes CSVDDQGGHYGYTF.

The chain couples TRBV29-1 to TRBJ1-1; D uncertain. The V gene's germline CDR1 is SQVTM and CDR2 ANQGSEA. This CDR3 has 11 residues. With 7 bases removed from V and 6 bases from J, the gap between germline ends came to 12 bases. The CDR3 DNA reads as TGCAGCGCCTTATCCGCAGCTGAAGCTTTCTTT. Residues: CSALSAAEAFF.

This clone turned up a few times. This chain uses TRBV27 with TRBJ2-7; 10 bases align to TRBD1. Per germline, CDR1 MNHEY and CDR2 SMNVEV (reference sequence). Trimming cost V 8 bases and J 5 bases; bases outside gene matches: 6. The CDR3 has 13 residues. Written as DNA, the CDR3 is TGTGCCAGCGGGGGACAGGGGCGACACGAGCAGTACTTC. This translates into CASGGQGRHEQYF.

The count of this clone is one. The chain recombines TRBV29-1 with TRBJ1-2; unclear D gene. The CDR3 runs 14 residues. Trimming took 6 bases from V and 3 from J, leaving 17 bases between them. Looked up from germline, CDR1 is SQVTM and CDR2 is ANQGSEA. This CDR3 is CSVPRHPEDYGYTF. The DNA of the CDR3 is TGCAGCGTCCCAAGACATCCGGAGGACTATGGCTACACCTTC.

V is TRBV15 and J is TRBJ1-5, with D possibly matching TRBD1 (6 bases). Germline V gene sequence: CDR1 LNHNV, CDR2 YYDKDF (reference sequence). V lost 3 bases to trimming and J lost 5 bases, with 11 bases between them. This CDR3 has 14 residues. This chain's CDR3 is CATSRGHKDQPQHF. CDR3 in DNA: TGTGCCACCAGCAGGGGACATAAGGATCAGCCCCAGCATTTT.

This rearrangement joins TRBV2 to TRBJ1-5; D remains ambiguous. CDR1 SNHLY and CDR2 FYNNEI come from the germline V gene. V lost 2 bases and J 6 bases, leaving 11 bases between the germline ends. The CDR3 sequence is 14 residues long. This CDR3 is CASSELPGSQPQHF. The CDR3 DNA reads as TGTGCCAGCAGTGAATTGCCGGGCAGTCAGCCCCAGCATTTT.

This clone has just a few counts. The chain links TRBV19 to TRBJ2-2, with TRBD2 matching 8 bases. V dropped 6 bases and J dropped 4; count of bases not matched to a gene: 7. Germline V CDR1 and CDR2: LNHDA, SQIVND (reference sequence). The CDR3 runs to 15 residues. The CDR3 DNA reads as TGTGCCAGTAGGTCCCGGGAGGGAGGCACCGGGGAGCTGTTTTTT. Amino acids: CASRSREGGTGELFF.

The rearrangement uses TRBV27 and TRBJ2-3, with TRBD2 as a possible D gene (5 bases). This CDR3 has 14 residues. Trimming left V 2 bases short and J 1 base short, with 7 bases between. CDR1 is MNHEY and CDR2 is SMNVEV in the germline V gene (reference sequence). CDR3 region: CASSLRGGTDTQYF. The DNA for the CDR3 is TGTGCCAGCAGTTTACGGGGAGGCACAGATACGCAGTATTTT.